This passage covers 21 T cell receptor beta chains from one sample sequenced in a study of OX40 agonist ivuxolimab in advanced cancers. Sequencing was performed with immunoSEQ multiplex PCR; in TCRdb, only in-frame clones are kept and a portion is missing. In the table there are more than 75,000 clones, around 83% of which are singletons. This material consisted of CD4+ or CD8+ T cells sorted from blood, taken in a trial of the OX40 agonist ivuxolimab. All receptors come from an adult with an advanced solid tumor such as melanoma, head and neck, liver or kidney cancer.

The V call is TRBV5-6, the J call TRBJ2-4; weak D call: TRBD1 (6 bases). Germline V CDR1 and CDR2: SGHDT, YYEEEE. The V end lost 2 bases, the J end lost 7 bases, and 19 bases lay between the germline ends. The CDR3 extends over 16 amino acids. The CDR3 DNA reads TGTGCCAGCAGCTTATTAAGCATCTCGCAGGGGAACATTCAGTACTTC. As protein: CASSLLSISQGNIQYF. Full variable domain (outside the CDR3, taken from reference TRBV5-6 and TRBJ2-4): DAGVTQSPTHLIKTRGQQVTLRCSPKSGHDTVSWYQQALGQGPQFIFQYYEEEERQRGNFPDRFSGHQFPNYSSELNVNALLLGDSALYLCASSLLSISQGNIQYFGAGTRLSVL.

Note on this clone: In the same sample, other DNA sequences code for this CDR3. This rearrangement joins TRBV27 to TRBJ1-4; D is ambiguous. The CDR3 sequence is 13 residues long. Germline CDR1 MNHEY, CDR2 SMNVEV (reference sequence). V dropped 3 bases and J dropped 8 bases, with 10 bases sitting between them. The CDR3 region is CASSFRVGEKLFF. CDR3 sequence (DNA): TGTGCCAGCAGTTTCCGGGTTGGGGAAAAACTGTTTTTT.

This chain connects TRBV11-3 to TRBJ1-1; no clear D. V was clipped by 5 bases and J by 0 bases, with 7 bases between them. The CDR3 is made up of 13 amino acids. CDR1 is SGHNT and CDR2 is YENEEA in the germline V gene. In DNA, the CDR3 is TGTGCCAGCAGCGTGACGGTGAACACTGAAGCTTTCTTT. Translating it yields CASSVTVNTEAFF.

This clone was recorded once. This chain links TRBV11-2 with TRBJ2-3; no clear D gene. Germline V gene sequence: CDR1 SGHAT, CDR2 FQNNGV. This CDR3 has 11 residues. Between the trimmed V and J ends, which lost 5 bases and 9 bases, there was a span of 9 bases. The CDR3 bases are TGTGCCAGCAGCCCTTTGGAAACGCAGTATTTT. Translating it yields CASSPLETQYF. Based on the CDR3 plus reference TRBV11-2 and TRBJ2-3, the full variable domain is EAGVAQSPRYKIIEKRQSVAFWCNPISGHATLYWYQQILGQGPKLLIQFQNNGVVDDSQLPKDRFSAERLKGVDSTLKIQPAKLEDSAVYLCASSPLETQYFGPGTRLTVL.

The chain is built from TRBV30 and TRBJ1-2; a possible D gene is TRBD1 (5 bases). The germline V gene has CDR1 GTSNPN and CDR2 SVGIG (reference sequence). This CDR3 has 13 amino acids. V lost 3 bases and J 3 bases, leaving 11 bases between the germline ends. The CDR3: CAWSRRGDYGYTF. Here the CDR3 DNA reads TGTGCCTGGAGCCGCCGGGGGGACTATGGCTACACCTTC.

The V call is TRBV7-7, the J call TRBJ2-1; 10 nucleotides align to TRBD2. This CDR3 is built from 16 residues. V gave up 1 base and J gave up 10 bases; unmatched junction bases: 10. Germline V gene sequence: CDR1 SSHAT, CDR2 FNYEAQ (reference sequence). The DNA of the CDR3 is TGTGCCAGCAGCTTAGTGGCTAGCGGGAGTATCGGAGAGCAGTTCTTC. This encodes CASSLVASGSIGEQFF.

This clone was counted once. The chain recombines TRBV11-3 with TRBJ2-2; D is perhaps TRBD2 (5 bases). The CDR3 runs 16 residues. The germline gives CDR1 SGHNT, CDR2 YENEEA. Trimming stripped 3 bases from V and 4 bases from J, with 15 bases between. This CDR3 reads CASSLAGLGSTGELFF. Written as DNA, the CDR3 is TGTGCCAGCAGCTTGGCCGGGTTAGGGAGCACCGGGGAGCTGTTTTTT.

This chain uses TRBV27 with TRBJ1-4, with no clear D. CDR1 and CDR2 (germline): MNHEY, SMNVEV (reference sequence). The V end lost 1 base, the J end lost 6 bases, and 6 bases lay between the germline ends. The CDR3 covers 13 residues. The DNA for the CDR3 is TGTGCCAGCAGTTTATATAGGGATGAAAAACTGTTTTTT. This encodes CASSLYRDEKLFF.

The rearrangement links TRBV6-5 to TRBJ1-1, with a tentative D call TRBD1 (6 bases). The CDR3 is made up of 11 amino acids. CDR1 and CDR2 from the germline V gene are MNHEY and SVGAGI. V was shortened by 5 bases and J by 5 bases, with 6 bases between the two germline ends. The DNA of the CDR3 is TGTGCCAGCAGTACAGGGACTGAAGCTTTCTTT. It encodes CASSTGTEAFF.

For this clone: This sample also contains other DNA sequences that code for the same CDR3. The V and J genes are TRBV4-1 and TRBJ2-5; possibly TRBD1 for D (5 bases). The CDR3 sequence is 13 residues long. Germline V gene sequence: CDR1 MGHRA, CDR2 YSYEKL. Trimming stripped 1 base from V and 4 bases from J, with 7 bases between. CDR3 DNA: TGCGCCAGCAGCCAAGTCACAGGAGAGACCCAGTACTTC. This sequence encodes CASSQVTGETQYF.

The CDR3 spells CASTTTGLNQPQHF. In DNA form, the CDR3 reads TGTGCCAGCACTACGACAGGACTCAATCAGCCCCAGCATTTT. The chain carries TRBV7-8 and TRBJ1-5; possible D gene TRBD1, 6 bases. The CDR3 has 14 residues. V dropped 7 bases and J dropped 3 bases, with 13 bases sitting between them. Germline CDR1 SGHVS, CDR2 FQNEAQ.

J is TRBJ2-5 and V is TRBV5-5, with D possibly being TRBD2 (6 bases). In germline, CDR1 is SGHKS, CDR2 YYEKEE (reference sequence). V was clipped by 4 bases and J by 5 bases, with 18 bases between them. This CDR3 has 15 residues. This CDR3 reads CASSHRDAGWETQYF. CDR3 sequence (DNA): TGTGCCAGCAGCCATCGGGACGCGGGGTGGGAGACCCAGTACTTC.

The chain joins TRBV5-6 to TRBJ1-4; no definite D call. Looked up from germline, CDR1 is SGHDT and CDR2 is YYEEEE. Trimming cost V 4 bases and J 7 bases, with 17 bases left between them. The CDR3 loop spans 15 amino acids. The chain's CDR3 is CASSNQGEDFEKLFF. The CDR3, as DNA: TGTGCCAGCAGCAACCAAGGAGAGGACTTTGAAAAACTGTTTTTT.

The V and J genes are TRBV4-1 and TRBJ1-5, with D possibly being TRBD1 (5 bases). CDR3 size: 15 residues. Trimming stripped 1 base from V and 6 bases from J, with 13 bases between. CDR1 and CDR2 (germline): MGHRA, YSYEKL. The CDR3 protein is CASSQVVGEGQPQHF. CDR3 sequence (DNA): TGCGCCAGCAGCCAAGTGGTAGGGGAGGGTCAGCCCCAGCATTTT.

CDR3 region: CASSAGQELYGYTF. The DNA of the CDR3 is TGTGCCAGCAGTGCGGGACAGGAGTTATATGGCTACACCTTC. The chain uses TRBV6-6 and TRBJ1-2; TRBD1 matches 8 bases. From germline, CDR1 is MNHNY and CDR2 SVGAGI (reference sequence). V shed 5 bases, J shed 5 bases, and the junction held 7 bases outside the gene matches. This CDR3 has 14 residues.

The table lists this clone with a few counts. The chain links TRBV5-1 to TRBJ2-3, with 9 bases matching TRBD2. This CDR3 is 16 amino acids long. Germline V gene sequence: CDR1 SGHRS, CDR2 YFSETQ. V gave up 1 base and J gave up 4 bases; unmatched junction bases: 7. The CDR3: CASSLRRGGYADTQYF. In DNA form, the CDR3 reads TGCGCCAGCAGCTTGAGGCGGGGGGGCTACGCAGATACGCAGTATTTT.

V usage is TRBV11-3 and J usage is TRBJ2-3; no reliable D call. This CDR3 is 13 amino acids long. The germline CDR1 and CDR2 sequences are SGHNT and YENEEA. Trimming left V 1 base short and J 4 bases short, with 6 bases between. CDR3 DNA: TGTGCCAGCAGCTTAGGTTTTGCAGATACGCAGTATTTT. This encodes CASSLGFADTQYF.

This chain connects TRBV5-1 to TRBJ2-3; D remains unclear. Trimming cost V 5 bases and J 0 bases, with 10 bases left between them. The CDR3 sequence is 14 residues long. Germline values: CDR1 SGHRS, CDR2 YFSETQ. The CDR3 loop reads CASRDPGSTDTQYF. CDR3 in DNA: TGCGCCAGCAGGGACCCCGGAAGCACAGATACGCAGTATTTT.

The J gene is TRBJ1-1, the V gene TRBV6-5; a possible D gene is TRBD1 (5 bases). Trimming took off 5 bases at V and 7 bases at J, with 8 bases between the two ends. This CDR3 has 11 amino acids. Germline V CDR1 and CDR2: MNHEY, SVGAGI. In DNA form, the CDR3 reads TGTGCCAGCAGTCAAACAGGTGAAGCTTTCTTT. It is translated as CASSQTGEAFF.

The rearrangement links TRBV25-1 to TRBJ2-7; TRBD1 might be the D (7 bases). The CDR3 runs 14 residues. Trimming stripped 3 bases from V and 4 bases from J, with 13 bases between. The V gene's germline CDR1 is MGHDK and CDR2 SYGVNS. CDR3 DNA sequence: TGTGCCAGCAGTGATTCGACAGGGAGGTACGAGCAGTACTTC. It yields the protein CASSDSTGRYEQYF.

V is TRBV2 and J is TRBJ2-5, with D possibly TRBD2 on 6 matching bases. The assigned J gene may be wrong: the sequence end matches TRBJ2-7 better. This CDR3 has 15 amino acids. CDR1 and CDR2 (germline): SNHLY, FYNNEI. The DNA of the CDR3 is TGTGCCAGCACCCGAATCTCTAGCGTAACCTACGAGCAGTACTTC. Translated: CASTRISSVTYEQYF.